Detailed here is one T cell receptor (beta chain). The age range of participants was about 18 to 95 years, with residence in under 25 US areas. For recovered donors of Cohort 3, there were two negative PCRs, clearance, or symptom resolution. In the original processing: Estimation of nucleated cell counts was performed using reference gene primer amplification. The method was immunoSEQ multiplex PCR; TCRdb's version includes in-frame clones alone and lacks a portion of them. The V and J calls and clone size come from that table; D and trimming were worked out from the DNA. The sample yields approximately 240,000 clones, under 95% seen once. The source of the sample is a study of blood T cell repertoires in COVID-19. Study as a whole: Acute and convalescent COVID-19 samples came from the United States, Italy and Spain.

V was cut by 4 bases and J by 6 bases, with 21 bases left in between. The CDR3 runs 16 residues. Germline CDR1 LNHDA, CDR2 SQIVND (reference sequence). Sequenced sample: PBMCs or T cells enriched from blood (not recorded which). The V and J genes are TRBV19 and TRBJ1-1, with a possible D match to TRBD1 (6 bases). This TCR was sampled from a woman between 18 and 29 years old who had recovered from COVID-19. CDR3 coding DNA: TGTGCCAGTAGTAGCCGACGACAGGTGCAGAGAGCTGAAGCTTTCTTT. It specifies CASSSRRQVQRAEAFF.